Listed below are T cell receptor beta chains from one sample, sequenced in a study of T cell repertoires in cytomegalovirus infection. MiXCR, applied by TCRdb to the reads, yields one record per CDR3 protein. This sample has some 700,000 distinct CDR3 sequences; about a third occur once, and the top ten carry under 3%. Sequenced material: PBMCs. These receptors originate from a human donor in good health (CMV status not recorded). Some clones in this sample may be carry-over from other donors' samples. Both conserved end residues are part of each CDR3. D genes are given only for firm matches.

D gene,V gene,J gene,CDR3 protein
-,TRBV27,TRBJ1-1,CASSAMWDTEAFF
TRBD2,TRBV7-2,TRBJ2-7,CASSLGTSVYEQYF
TRBD2,TRBV19,TRBJ2-1,CASSIHIAGDHNEQFF
TRBD2,TRBV11-2,TRBJ2-2,CASSPGLAGSGELFF
-,TRBV5-1,TRBJ2-7,CASSPGAEISYEQYF
-,TRBV29-1,TRBJ2-7,CSVDLGRDYEQYF
-,TRBV19,TRBJ1-5,CASSRVAGGNQPQHF
-,TRBV7-9,TRBJ1-5,CASSFDSNNQPQHF
TRBD1,TRBV10-3,TRBJ2-6,CAISLTGVGANVLTF
-,TRBV2,TRBJ1-2,CASSEAPCRAGRYTF
TRBD2,TRBV20-1,TRBJ2-3,CSARGTSGGAPDTQYF
-,TRBV19,TRBJ1-1,CASSRQVDRGAFF
-,TRBV19,TRBJ2-4,CASSDRDKGFYIQYF
-,TRBV7-2,TRBJ2-7,CASSLGSRSQSEQYF
-,TRBV4-1,TRBJ1-5,CASRLQEGNQPQHF
TRBD1,TRBV12-3/TRBV12-4,TRBJ2-7,CASSTTGVAEQYF
-,TRBV28,TRBJ1-1,CASSFSSGGNTEAFF
-,TRBV2,TRBJ2-2,CASSEKRNYRVGELFF
TRBD1,TRBV7-9,TRBJ1-1,CASRKRGQEFTEAFF
-,TRBV7-6,TRBJ1-1,CASSLRPDGGTEAFF
TRBD2,TRBV6-1,TRBJ2-1,CASRRGSSGLYNEQFF
-,TRBV10-3,TRBJ1-2,CAISGEFYGYTF
TRBD1,TRBV6-5,TRBJ2-3,CASSKGTVKDTQYF
TRBD1,TRBV4-1,TRBJ1-6,CASSQDAGQANSPLHF
-,TRBV4-1,TRBJ1-5,CASSQDPGEQPQHF
-,TRBV15,TRBJ2-7,CATSKREPSSYEQYF
TRBD2,TRBV28,TRBJ2-7,CASSLFAGDLPYEQYF
TRBD1,TRBV29-1,TRBJ2-7,CSVDVGQGVEQYF
-,TRBV12-3/TRBV12-4,TRBJ1-2,CASSLFGIARGYTF
-,TRBV11-2,TRBJ2-7,CDSMITGTLGFEQYF
-,TRBV7-3,TRBJ2-3,CASSLTGTITDTQYF